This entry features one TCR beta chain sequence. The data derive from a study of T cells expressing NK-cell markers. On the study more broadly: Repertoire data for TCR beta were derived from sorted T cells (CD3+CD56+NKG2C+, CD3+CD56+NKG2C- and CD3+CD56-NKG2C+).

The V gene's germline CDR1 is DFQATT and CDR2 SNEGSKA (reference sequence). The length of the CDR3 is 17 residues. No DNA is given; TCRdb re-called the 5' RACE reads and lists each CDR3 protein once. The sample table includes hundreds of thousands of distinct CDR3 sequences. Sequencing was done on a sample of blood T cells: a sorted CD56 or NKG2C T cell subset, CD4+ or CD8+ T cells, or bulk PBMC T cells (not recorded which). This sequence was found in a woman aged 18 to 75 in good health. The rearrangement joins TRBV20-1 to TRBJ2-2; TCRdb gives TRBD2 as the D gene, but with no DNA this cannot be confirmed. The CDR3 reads CSATKLARRAVTGELFF.